This is a list of T cell receptor beta chains from one sample in a study of shared T cell receptors in the human thymus. Assay: immunoSEQ multiplex PCR; the TCRdb copy retains only in-frame clones and omits some. The data show approximately 730,000 clones, with approximately 83% seen just once and roughly 0.01% held by the top ten. These same data were also listed under a study on human thymus T cells.

Sequencing used thymocytes. The source is a girl under three years old with a congenital heart defect. The CDR3 runs from the conserved cysteine through the conserved F or W. D genes are given only for firm matches. Only part of the rows carry a size: once, few, many, or a class if the clone is expanded.

J,size,V,D,DNA,CDR3
TRBJ2-2,.,TRBV18,TRBD1,TGTGCCAGCTCACCCCACGGCGCCCTCCCGGGACAGGGGGACCCCACCGGCACCGGGGAGCTGTTTTTT,CASSPHGALPGQGDPTGTGELFF
TRBJ2-5,.,TRBV6-5,TRBD2,TGTGCCAGCAGACCAGCGGGGGTCCAAGAGACCCAGTACTTC,CASRPAGVQETQYF
TRBJ2-3,.,TRBV5-1,.,TGCGCCAGCAGCTTGGACAGGGCGGGCACAGATACGCAGTATTTT,CASSLDRAGTDTQYF
TRBJ2-3,.,TRBV23-1,TRBD2,TGCGCCAGCAGTCAATTCGGACTAGCGGGGTGCACAGATACGCAGTATTTT,CASSQFGLAGCTDTQYF
TRBJ1-1,.,TRBV6-1,.,TGTGCCAGCAGCTCTAAGAACACTGAAGCTTTCTTT,CASSSKNTEAFF
TRBJ1-2,few,TRBV28,TRBD1,TGTGCCAGCAGCCCAAAGGACAGGGGAGGTTTAGGGAGATATGGCTACACCTTC,CASSPKDRGGLGRYGYTF
TRBJ2-7,once,TRBV27,.,TGTGCCAGCAGTCTGCAAACAGGGCTACCCTACGAGCAGTACTTC,CASSLQTGLPYEQYF
TRBJ1-1,.,TRBV27,.,TGTGCCAGCAGTTTAGGAGGCCGACACCGGAACACTGAAGCTTTCTTT,CASSLGGRHRNTEAFF
TRBJ2-5,.,TRBV5-1,.,TGCGCCAGCAGCTTGGCTCACCAGGGAAAGGGGGAGACCCAGTACTTC,CASSLAHQGKGETQYF
TRBJ2-7,.,TRBV11-2,.,TGTGCCAGCAGCCCCCGACAGACTTCTTGCGAGCAGTACTTC,CASSPRQTSCEQYF
TRBJ1-1,few,TRBV5-1,.,TGCGCCAGCAGCTTTACTCAGGGTAGTGGGTGGAGTGCTGAAGCTTTCTTT,CASSFTQGSGWSAEAFF
TRBJ2-2,.,TRBV4-3,TRBD1,TGCGCCAGCAGCCAAGCGAGGACAGGTCTTGTATCCGGGGAGCTGTTTTTT,CASSQARTGLVSGELFF
TRBJ2-1,.,TRBV7-2,TRBD1,TGTGCCAGCGGGTTGCCCGGGACAGATTACAATGAGCAGTTCTTC,CASGLPGTDYNEQFF
TRBJ2-7,.,TRBV7-9,.,TGTGCCAGCAGGAGGGGTGGCGGGACCTCCTACGAGCAGTACTTC,CASRRGGGTSYEQYF
TRBJ2-1,.,TRBV14,TRBD2,TGTGCCAGCAGCCAAGGGGGACTAGCGGGGCACTACAATGAGCAGTTCTTC,CASSQGGLAGHYNEQFF
TRBJ1-2,.,TRBV10-2,.,TGCGCCAGCAGTGGGGCCGGGACATCTCGCTATGGCTACACCTTC,CASSGAGTSRYGYTF
TRBJ1-2,.,TRBV27,.,TGTGCCAGCAGGGGGGCCGGCGGCTACACCTTC,CASRGAGGYTF
TRBJ2-1,.,TRBV27,TRBD2,TGTGCCAGCAGTTTACCCCTAACAATTAGCGGGAAAGCGTACAATGAGCAGTTCTTC,CASSLPLTISGKAYNEQFF
TRBJ2-5,once,TRBV6-1,TRBD1,TGTGCCAGCAGTGAAGCACAGGGGCCCATGGTGGGGACCCAGTACTTC,CASSEAQGPMVGTQYF
TRBJ1-1,.,TRBV27,.,TGTGCCAGCAGTCATAACAAGCGGAAGATGAACACTGAAGCTTTCTTT,CASSHNKRKMNTEAFF
TRBJ2-5,.,TRBV5-8,.,TGTGCCAGCAGCTCCATGATGTTGGGGCCCGGGGAGACCCAGTACTTC,CASSSMMLGPGETQYF
TRBJ2-2,.,TRBV9,TRBD2,TGTGCCAGCAGCGTAGAGGAAAGGGGGCTAGCGGGGGGGCCCGGGGAGCTGTTTTTT,CASSVEERGLAGGPGELFF
TRBJ2-3,.,TRBV5-6,TRBD1,TGTGCCAGCAGCTTGCCTCGGGACAGCTTTTCAGATACGCAGTATTTT,CASSLPRDSFSDTQYF
TRBJ2-1,once,TRBV5-8,.,TGTGCCAGCAGCTCGACTGGGGGCAGCAATGAGCAGTTCTTC,CASSSTGGSNEQFF
TRBJ1-3,once,TRBV7-9,.,TGTGCCAGCAGCCATCCTATGGGCGCCGCTGGAAACACCATATATTTT,CASSHPMGAAGNTIYF
TRBJ1-5,.,TRBV28,.,TGTGCCAGCAGTTTCCTCAACAGGGAACTCAATCAGCCCCAGCATTTT,CASSFLNRELNQPQHF
TRBJ1-1,.,TRBV5-1,.,TGCGCCAGCAGAAAGGGGGTGAACACTGAAGCTTTCTTT,CASRKGVNTEAFF